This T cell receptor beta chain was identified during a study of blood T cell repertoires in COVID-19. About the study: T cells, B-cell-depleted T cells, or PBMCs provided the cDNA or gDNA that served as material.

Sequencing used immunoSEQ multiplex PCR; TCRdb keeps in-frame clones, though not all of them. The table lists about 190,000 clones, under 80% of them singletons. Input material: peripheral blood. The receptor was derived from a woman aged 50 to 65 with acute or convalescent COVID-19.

The CDR3 DNA sequence: TGTGCCAGCAGCCGGGACAGTGCAACTAATGAAAAACTGTTTTTT. This translates into CASSRDSATNEKLFF. The chain is built from TRBV9 and TRBJ1-4, with 7 bases lining up with TRBD1. This CDR3 is 15 amino acids long. The V and J ends lost 4 bases and 0 bases, in that order; junction bases with no gene match: 3. Germline CDR1 SGDLS, CDR2 YYNGEE.